A single TCR beta chain is shown here with its context. Its antigen is not identified. This record belongs to a study of T cells in Graves' hyperthyroidism and ophthalmopathy. General observations from the study: Appearing also in blood were most of the thyroid clonotypes expanded above 0.001.

What was amplified from RNA transcripts were TCR beta CDR3 regions. First-round RT-PCR of the TCR CDR3 relied on the HTBI primer set. TCRdb independently ran MiXCR on the multiplex PCR reads; one entry per CDR3 protein. The table shows about 400,000 distinct CDR3 sequences, with approximately 15% occurring only once. Trimming took 2 bases from V and 0 from J, leaving 12 bases between them. Per germline, CDR1 MNHNY and CDR2 SVGAGI (reference sequence). The CDR3 contains 16 residues. The specimen was blood. The receptor was derived from a woman in her twenties or thirties with Graves' hyperthyroidism. This rearrangement joins TRBV6-6 to TRBJ2-3, with D perhaps TRBD2 (6 bases). DNA of the CDR3: TGTGCCAGCAGTTACGACCCGGGAGAGAGCACAGATACGCAGTATTTT. Protein product: CASSYDPGESTDTQYF.